This entry lists 27 T cell receptor beta chains sequenced from one sample in a study of post-analysis software for immune sequencing data (dated by TCRdb to the mid-2010s). What the authors observed across the whole study: Significantly higher frequencies in patients than in controls were found for five or six TRBV segments, including TRBV5-6, TRBV5-1 and TRBV20-1.

No antigen has been identified for these receptors. To prepare the library, PCR was applied. The data were produced on an Illumina HiSeq 2500. To reduce PCR and sequencing biases, unique molecular identifiers were incorporated into the TCR beta cDNA libraries. The raw public data were reprocessed by TCRdb itself: fastp quality trimming at Q25, MiXCR clonotype calling, in-frame beta chains only. For every CDR3 protein sequence, its rows merge into one entry that carries the most common genes and DNA. Counted in this sample were approximately 350,000 distinct CDR3 sequences; roughly 38% of them appeared once. The ten largest clones add up to roughly 13% of the sample. Input material: blood. The receptors come from a girl aged 10 to 17 with multiple sclerosis.

The V call is TRBV4-1, the J call TRBJ2-5; the match to TRBD1 covers 12 bases. Germline V gene lookup returns CDR1 MGHRA and CDR2 YSYEKL. The CDR3 spans 18 residues. Trimming took 5 bases from V and 4 from J; bases not matched to a gene: 14. CDR3 residues: CASSGGQGAMLLGETQYF. The DNA for the CDR3 is TGCGCCAGCAGCGGGGGACAGGGGGCGATGTTATTGGGAGAGACCCAGTACTTC.

This clonotype was seen a handful of times. The V and J genes are TRBV20-1 and TRBJ1-5, with D perhaps TRBD1 (6 bases). Germline CDR1 is DFQATT and CDR2 is SNEGSKA (reference sequence). V was pared by 5 bases and J by 4 bases, with 27 bases between. The CDR3 is 18 amino acids. DNA of the CDR3: TGCAGTGCTGCCCAGAGGGGGGGCGGGTCCAGGCCTAATCAGCCCCAGCATTTT. It codes for CSAAQRGGGSRPNQPQHF.

The rearrangement uses TRBV9 and TRBJ2-3; TRBD2 matches at 13 bases. J gave up 1 base and V 2 bases, and 4 bases lay outside the gene matches. This CDR3 spans 17 amino acids. Germline loops: CDR1 SGDLS, CDR2 YYNGEE. The CDR3 region has the DNA TGTGCCAGCAGCGTTGGGACTAGCGGGGCCGGCACAGATACGCAGTATTTT. This gives the protein CASSVGTSGAGTDTQYF.

The rearrangement links TRBV6-6 to TRBJ2-1; tentatively, D is TRBD1 (5 bases). Germline V gene sequence: CDR1 MNHNY, CDR2 SVGAGI (reference sequence). CDR3 length equals 11 residues. Trimming took 5 bases from V and 10 from J, leaving 9 bases between them. The CDR3 bases are TGTGCCAGCAGTGACAGACCGGAGCAGTTCTTC. Protein product: CASSDRPEQFF.

This clonotype was recorded a few times. J is TRBJ1-2 and V is TRBV20-1; 7 nucleotides align to TRBD1. The CDR3 is made up of 14 amino acids. The germline V gene has CDR1 DFQATT and CDR2 SNEGSKA (reference sequence). J lost 8 bases, V lost 5 bases, and 14 bases had no gene match. CDR3 sequence reads: CSASRTGVGGGYTF. Here the CDR3 DNA reads TGCAGTGCTTCCCGCACAGGGGTGGGGGGAGGCTACACCTTC.

The V and J genes are TRBV4-1 and TRBJ2-3; 8 positions agree with TRBD2. V was clipped by 2 bases and J by 7 bases; unmatched bases: 11. The CDR3 is 16 amino acids. The germline V gene has CDR1 MGHRA and CDR2 YSYEKL. CDR3 loop: CASSQIGRGGPNTQYF. CDR3 coding DNA: TGCGCCAGCAGCCAAATTGGCCGGGGGGGCCCGAATACGCAGTATTTT.

This clonotype was seen a handful of times. This rearrangement joins TRBV20-1 to TRBJ2-2; no clear D gene. The V end lost 1 base, the J end lost 11 bases, and 11 bases lay between the germline ends. CDR3 length equals 12 residues. CDR1 is DFQATT and CDR2 is SNEGSKA in the germline V gene (reference sequence). The DNA for the CDR3 is TGCAGTGCTAGAGTCCGGTCCGATGAGCTGTTTTTT. Protein sequence: CSARVRSDELFF.

The chain combines TRBV6-5 with TRBJ2-1; tentatively, D is TRBD1 (6 bases). V shed 6 bases and J shed 2 bases, with 14 bases lying between them. Germline CDR1 is MNHEY and CDR2 is SVGAGI. The CDR3 length is 15 residues. The CDR3 bases are TGTGCCAGCAGGATCAGGGGTAATGCCTACAATGAGCAGTTCTTC. Encoded protein: CASRIRGNAYNEQFF.

This clonotype showed up just a few times. V usage is TRBV20-1 and J usage is TRBJ2-7, with D perhaps matching TRBD2 (5 bases). The CDR3 totals 12 residues. Between the trimmed V and J ends, which lost 6 bases and 4 bases, there was a span of 13 bases. Germline CDR1 and CDR2: DFQATT and SNEGSKA (reference sequence). The CDR3 sequence: CSAFEGSYEQYF. As DNA, the CDR3 is TGCAGTGCCTTCGAGGGATCTTACGAGCAGTACTTC.

Turning to this clonotype: With a much larger clone just one base away, this may be a read error. V and J are TRBV2 and TRBJ2-1; D unresolved. Germline CDR1 is SNHLY and CDR2 is FYNNEI. V lost 4 bases to trimming and J lost 6 bases, with 13 bases between them. This CDR3 contains 14 residues. This CDR3 reads CASSGQLRRNEQFF. In nucleotides, the CDR3 is TGTGCCAGCAGTGGACAACTCAGGCGCAATGAGCAGTTCTTC. Looking up the rest from reference TRBV2 and TRBJ2-1 gives the full variable domain: EPEVTQTPSHQVTQMGQEVILRCVPISNHLYFYWYRQILGQKVEFLVSFYNNEISEKSEIFDDQFSVERPDGSNFTLKIRSTKLEDSAMYFCASSGQLRRNEQFFGPGTRLTVL.

The chain links TRBV7-9 to TRBJ2-5; 9 bases are shared with TRBD1. This CDR3 is built from 16 residues. Germline V lookup: CDR1 SEHNR, CDR2 FQNEAQ (reference sequence). Germline trimming cut 2 bases from V and 11 bases from J; bases unmatched to any gene: 15. The CDR3: CASSLIAGQGGNEQYF. The CDR3 DNA reads TGTGCCAGCAGCTTAATCGCGGGACAGGGAGGCAATGAGCAGTACTTC.

The rearrangement uses TRBV20-1 and TRBJ2-5; D might be TRBD2 (6 bases). V lost 4 bases and J 5 bases, leaving 11 bases between the germline ends. The germline gives CDR1 DFQATT, CDR2 SNEGSKA (reference sequence). The CDR3 runs 12 residues. In DNA, the CDR3 is TGCAGTGCTATCTGGGGGAGGGAGACCCAGTACTTC. It translates to CSAIWGRETQYF.

V and J are TRBV29-1 and TRBJ1-2; 7 bases are a match to TRBD1. Germline V lookup: CDR1 SQVTM, CDR2 ANQGSEA. The CDR3 length is 15 residues. With 5 bases clipped from V and 4 bases from J, the junction kept 13 bases outside the gene matches. The DNA for the CDR3 is TGCAGCGTTATCGCCTTACAGGGGAGAGTCTATGGCTACACCTTC. Translating it yields CSVIALQGRVYGYTF.

The rearrangement joins TRBV30 to TRBJ2-5; D could derive from TRBD1 or TRBD2 (5 bases each). Gene TRBJ2-7 matches the end of the DNA better, so the J call may be wrong. CDR3 length: 13 residues. Germline-derived CDR1 and CDR2 are GTSNPN and SVGIG (reference sequence). The CDR3 coding sequence is TGTGCCTGGTCCCTCGGGGCGATCTACGAGCAGTACTTC. It is translated as CAWSLGAIYEQYF.

This chain uses TRBV6-2 or TRBV6-3 with TRBJ1-2; the D is unclear. Germline values: CDR1 MNHEY, CDR2 SVGEGT. The CDR3 consists of 14 residues. The V end lost 6 bases, the J end lost 4 bases, and 15 bases lay between the germline ends. The CDR3 DNA follows: TGTGCCAGCAGCCCACAGATGTCCTGCTATGGCTACACCTTC. Translating it yields CASSPQMSCYGYTF.

A few counts support this clonotype. V gene TRBV5-1 combines with J gene TRBJ2-1; D gene uncertain. This CDR3 has 17 residues. CDR1 is SGHRS and CDR2 is YFSETQ in the germline V gene. V dropped 3 bases and J dropped 5 bases, with 21 bases sitting between them. As DNA, the CDR3 is TGCGCCAGCAGCTCACGTAGGGCGGCGTTGGGCAACAATGAGCAGTTCTTC. Translation: CASSSRRAALGNNEQFF.

This chain connects TRBV12-3 or TRBV12-4 to TRBJ1-5, with TRBD1 matching 8 bases. The CDR3 spans 16 residues. Unmatched junction bases numbered 11, after V lost 3 bases and J lost 7 bases. The CDR3 DNA reads TGTGCCAGCAGTTTCAACACAGGGGGTTACGGACAGCCCCAGCATTTT. This encodes CASSFNTGGYGQPQHF.

This clonotype has a handful of counts. The chain joins TRBV3-1 to TRBJ2-5, with 10 positions matching TRBD2. The CDR3 length is 15 residues. CDR1 and CDR2 from the germline V gene are LGHDT and YNNKEL (reference sequence). J gave up 5 bases and V 4 bases, and 7 bases lay outside the gene matches. The DNA of the CDR3 is TGTGCCAGCAGCCTCGACGGACTAGCGGTGGAGACCCAGTACTTC. It yields the protein CASSLDGLAVETQYF.

This clonotype was found a few times. The CDR3 coding sequence is TGCGCCAGCAGCCAAGGCATCGCGATTTTCAAACCACGGAGCTCCTACGAGCAGTACTTC. It codes for CASSQGIAIFKPRSSYEQYF. This chain connects TRBV4-1 to TRBJ2-7; no firm D call. The CDR3 sequence is 20 residues long. Germline assignment: CDR1 MGHRA and CDR2 YSYEKL. V lost 1 base and J lost 0, with 25 bases in between.

J is TRBJ1-5 and V is TRBV28, with D perhaps TRBD1 (6 bases). The V end was cut by 5 bases, the J end by 3 bases, with 17 bases between. The germline CDR1 and CDR2 sequences are MDHEN and SYDVKM. The CDR3 contains 16 residues. The CDR3 sequence: CASSPRGGVYNQPQHF. CDR3 coding DNA: TGTGCCAGCAGTCCCCGAGGGGGGGTCTACAATCAGCCCCAGCATTTT.

The chain couples TRBV2 to TRBJ2-1; D is perhaps TRBD1 (5 bases). This CDR3 is built from 12 residues. V gave up 3 bases and J gave up 9 bases, with 9 bases separating them. Germline V gene lookup returns CDR1 SNHLY and CDR2 FYNNEI. CDR3 nucleotides: TGTGCCAGCAGTGATGTAGGGGTTGAGCAGTTCTTC. This translates into CASSDVGVEQFF.

The chain carries TRBV29-1 and TRBJ2-5, with D perhaps matching TRBD1 (5 bases). CDR1 SQVTM and CDR2 ANQGSEA come from the germline V gene. V lost 5 bases, J lost 6 bases, and 13 bases lay in between. The CDR3 covers 12 residues. The CDR3: CSVRQGGKTQYF. CDR3 DNA sequence: TGCAGCGTTAGGCAGGGTGGAAAGACCCAGTACTTC.

The rearrangement uses TRBV5-1 and TRBJ1-6; no clear D gene. The germline CDR1 and CDR2 sequences are SGHRS and YFSETQ. CDR3 length: 14 amino acids. The V and J ends lost 0 bases and 8 bases respectively, with 9 bases between them. The DNA for the CDR3 is TGCGCCAGCAGCTTGGGACAAGCCCATTCACCCCTCCACTTT. It is translated as CASSLGQAHSPLHF.

This chain links TRBV7-2 with TRBJ2-7; TRBD2 is a possible D gene (6 bases). The CDR3 spans 14 residues. V dropped 1 base and J dropped 7 bases, with 14 bases sitting between them. Germline V CDR1 and CDR2: SGHTA, FQGNSA. The CDR3 region is CASSLVSGRGEQYF. The CDR3 DNA follows: TGTGCCAGCAGCTTAGTAAGCGGACGGGGGGAGCAGTACTTC. The entire variable domain, with the rest obtained from reference TRBV7-2 and TRBJ2-7, is as follows: GAGVSQSPSNKVTEKGKDVELRCDPISGHTALYWYRQSLGQGLEFLIYFQGNSAPDKSGLPSDRFSAERTGGSVSTLTIQRTQQEDSAVYLCASSLVSGRGEQYFGPGTRLTVT.

J is TRBJ1-1 and V is TRBV5-1; possible D gene TRBD1, 5 bases. V lost 10 bases to trimming and J lost 1 base, with 14 bases between them. The CDR3 is made up of 13 amino acids. Germline values: CDR1 SGHRS, CDR2 YFSETQ. CDR3 protein: CAAKQGQNTEAFF. The CDR3 DNA sequence: TGCGCCGCCAAGCAGGGTCAGAACACTGAAGCTTTCTTT.

This chain connects TRBV20-1 to TRBJ2-1, with D possibly matching TRBD2 (6 bases). This CDR3 is 14 amino acids long. In germline, CDR1 is DFQATT, CDR2 SNEGSKA (reference sequence). Trimming stripped 1 base from V and 7 bases from J, with 14 bases between. The CDR3 sequence is CSARVLGAGNEQFF. CDR3 sequence (DNA): TGCAGTGCTAGAGTCCTTGGGGCGGGAAATGAGCAGTTCTTC.

This clonotype was counted between two and nine times. The J gene is TRBJ2-7, the V gene TRBV7-3; 7 positions agree with TRBD1. The J segment lost 2 bases and the V segment lost 5 bases, leaving 12 bases of the junction unmatched. The CDR3 contains 16 residues. The germline V gene has CDR1 SGHTA and CDR2 FQGTGA. The CDR3 reads CASSPNPDRAPYEQYF. The CDR3 nucleotides read TGTGCCAGCAGCCCTAATCCTGACAGGGCGCCCTACGAGCAGTACTTC.